This T cell receptor beta chain comes out of a study of blood T cell repertoires in COVID-19. Study overall: Material from acute and convalescent COVID-19 was sourced from the United States, Italy and Spain.

Germline assignment: CDR1 MDHEN and CDR2 SYDVKM. V trimming: 4 bases; J trimming: 2 bases; junction bases outside the gene matches: 4. The CDR3 consists of 14 residues. Repertoires were generated with immunoSEQ multiplex PCR, while TCRdb's copy carries only in-frame clones and drops some. This table holds 85,000 to 130,000 clones, around 78% found once. The sequencing input was peripheral blood. The chain carries TRBV28 and TRBJ1-2; 7 nucleotides align to TRBD1. This sequence originates from a man at least 80 years old with COVID-19, enrolled during active disease. DNA of the CDR3: TGTGCCAGCAGTTCCCCGACAGGGAACTATGGCTACACCTTC. It encodes CASSSPTGNYGYTF.